Given below is one T cell receptor beta chain in context. The target of this receptor is not known. There are no base qualities to consult, and no much larger clone falls within one base. Via the germline V gene, CDR1 is KGHSH and CDR2 LQKENI. CDR3 length: 14 amino acids, cysteine to phenylalanine. Only CDR3 DNA remains: 42 bases, in frame from the first base. V was cut back by 0 bases and J by 7 bases, leaving a gap of 12 bases between them. This sample is drawn from a study of blood T cell repertoires in COVID-19 (dated by TCRdb to the early 2020s). Regarding the complete study: The collaborator samples originated in the United States, Italy and Spain and spanned the acute and convalescent phases of COVID-19. Where available, HLA class I and class II types were taken from metadata supplied by the sample provider and were not determined by assay-based typing. Subjects who had been exposed to COVID-19, were actively infected with it, or had recovered from it provided the deeply sampled blood TCRbeta repertoires that made up the dataset. The material from the prospective study consisted of cDNA or gDNA derived from T cells, B-cell-depleted T cells, or PBMCs. A de-identified subject ID, COVID-19 status, age in years and sex were almost always included in the sample metadata. Samples were obtained from the ongoing ImmuneRACE study (first 160 participants) and from roughly 1,300 subjects provided by 6 global collaborators. The repertoires were made available in a free public database intended to serve as a resource for research on the immune response to SARS-CoV-2.

Participants in the prospective study were aged about 18 to 90 years, lived in 20 to 30 United States geographic areas, and enrolled through a virtual design. In the prospective study, participants were assigned to cohorts based on the clinical history participants reported in a screening survey and a study questionnaire. Recovered participants in ImmuneRACE Cohort 3 were defined as having two consecutive negative NP/OP PCR tests, clearance from a healthcare professional, or resolution of symptoms. In the prospective study, mobile phlebotomists collected whole blood, serum and a nasopharyngeal or oropharyngeal swab from each participant. Participants in the prospective study had the option to provide additional blood draws and questionnaires over a roughly 2-month period. Before DNA extraction, prospective study blood samples were shipped either frozen or at room temperature. Findings and caveats that apply to the study as a whole: Clinical and demographic metadata were provided uncurated, with the amount varying by source and participant.

The immunoSEQ Assay, a bias-controlled multiplex PCR, was used to amplify TCRbeta CDR3 regions from genomic DNA. In the authors' own workflow: The number of nucleated cells in each sample was estimated from the amplification of reference gene primers within the assay. To quantify the absolute abundance of each unique TCRbeta CDR3 rearrangement, sequence reads were collapsed and filtered. For each sample, productive Simpson clonality was calculated as the square root of Simpson's diversity index over productive rearrangements. Held by TCRdb, this immuneACCESS table contains in-frame sequences only and omits some clones. Under half of the omission traces to an unresolved V gene where checked; the cause of the rest is unknown. For V, J and clone size, that table is used; D and trimming come from the DNA. This sample lists a few hundred thousand clones; roughly four fifths were detected once. Of the sample, around 3.7% falls within the top ten clones.

The sequence was obtained from a man between 50 and 59 years old who had recovered from COVID-19. The receptor chain draws on TRBV18 and TRBJ1-2; the D segment could be TRBD1, given 5 matching bases. The sequencing sample was made of PBMCs or T cells enriched from blood (not recorded which). The sequenced DNA: TGTGCCAGCTCACCACCCGTGCAGGGAGGTGGCTACACCTTC. It encodes CASSPPVQGGGYTF.